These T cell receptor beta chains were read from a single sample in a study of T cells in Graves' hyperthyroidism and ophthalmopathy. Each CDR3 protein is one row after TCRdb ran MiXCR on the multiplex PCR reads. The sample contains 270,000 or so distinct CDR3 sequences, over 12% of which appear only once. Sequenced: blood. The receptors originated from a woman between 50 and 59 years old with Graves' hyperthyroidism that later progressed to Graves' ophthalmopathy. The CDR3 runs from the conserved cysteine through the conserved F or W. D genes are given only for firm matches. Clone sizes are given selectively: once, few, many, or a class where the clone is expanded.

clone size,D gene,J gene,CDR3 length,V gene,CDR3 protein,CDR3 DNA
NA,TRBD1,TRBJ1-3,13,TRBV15,CATSPGTVNTIYF,TGTGCCACCAGCCCCGGGACAGTCAACACCATATATTTT
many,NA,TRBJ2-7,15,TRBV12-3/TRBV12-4,CASSLVHEPVYEQYF,TGTGCCAGCAGTTTAGTACACGAACCAGTCTACGAGCAGTACTTC
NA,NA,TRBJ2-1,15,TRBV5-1,CASSLDLGRYNEQFF,TGCGCCAGCAGCTTGGACTTAGGACGCTACAATGAGCAGTTCTTC
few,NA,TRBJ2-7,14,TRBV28,CASSLRRVSYEQYF,TGTGCCAGCAGTTTGAGGCGGGTCTCCTACGAGCAGTACTTC
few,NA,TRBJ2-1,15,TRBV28,CASILDGRSYNEQFF,TGTGCCAGCATCTTGGACGGCCGCTCCTACAATGAGCAGTTCTTC
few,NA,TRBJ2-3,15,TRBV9,CASSASPIDTDTQYF,TGTGCCAGCAGCGCTAGTCCCATCGACACAGATACGCAGTATTTT
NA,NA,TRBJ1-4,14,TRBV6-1,CASNGIAINEKLFF,TGTGCCAGCAATGGTATAGCGATTAATGAAAAACTGTTTTTT
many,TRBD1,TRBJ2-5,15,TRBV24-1,CATSDLRTGLETQYF,TGTGCCACCAGTGATCTGAGGACAGGGCTAGAGACCCAGTACTTC
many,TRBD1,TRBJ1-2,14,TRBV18,CASSPPGTGRGYTF,TGTGCCAGCTCACCACCCGGGACAGGGAGAGGCTACACCTTC
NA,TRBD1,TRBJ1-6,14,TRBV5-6,CASRWTGGNSPLHF,TGTGCCAGCAGGTGGACAGGGGGTAATTCACCCCTCCACTTT
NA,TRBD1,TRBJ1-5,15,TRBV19,CASSIGTGWYQPQHF,TGTGCCAGTAGTATCGGGACAGGGTGGTATCAGCCCCAGCATTTT
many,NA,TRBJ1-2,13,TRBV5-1,CASSLARREGYTF,TGCGCCAGCAGCTTGGCCAGGAGGGAAGGCTACACCTTC
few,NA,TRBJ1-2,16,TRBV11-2,CASSLGAGGAYYGYTF,TGTGCCAGCAGCTTGGGGGCGGGGGGGGCGTACTATGGCTACACCTTC
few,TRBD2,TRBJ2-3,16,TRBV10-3,CAISPLTSASTDTQYF,TGTGCCATCAGTCCACTCACTAGCGCGAGCACAGATACGCAGTATTTT
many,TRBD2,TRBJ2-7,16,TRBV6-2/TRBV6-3,CASSYGTSGRRLEQYF,TGTGCCAGCAGTTACGGGACTAGCGGGAGAAGGCTCGAGCAGTACTTC
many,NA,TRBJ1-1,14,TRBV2,CASAGTPGGTEAFF,TGTGCCAGCGCCGGGACCCCGGGAGGCACTGAAGCTTTCTTT
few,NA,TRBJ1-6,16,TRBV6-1,CASSVDHIGRNSPLHF,TGTGCCAGCAGCGTTGATCACATCGGGAGAAATTCACCCCTCCACTTT
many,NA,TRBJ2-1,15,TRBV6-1,CASRRDSSTVNEQFF,TGTGCCAGCCGCCGAGACTCTAGCACTGTAAATGAGCAGTTCTTC
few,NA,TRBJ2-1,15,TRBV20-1,CSASSPDLANNEQFF,TGCAGTGCTAGTAGCCCCGACTTGGCGAACAATGAGCAGTTCTTC
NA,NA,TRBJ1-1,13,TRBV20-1,CSAIPGLDTEAFF,TGCAGTGCTATTCCAGGGTTGGACACTGAAGCTTTCTTT
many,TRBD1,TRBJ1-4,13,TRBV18,CASSRTGGARLFF,TGTGCCAGCTCAAGGACAGGGGGCGCGAGACTGTTTTTT
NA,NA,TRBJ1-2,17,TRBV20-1,CSARGERGPKGSYGYTF,TGCAGTGCTAGGGGTGAAAGGGGACCTAAAGGCAGCTATGGCTACACCTTC
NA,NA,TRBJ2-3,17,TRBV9,CASSVESHRASTDTQYF,TGTGCCAGCAGCGTAGAATCGCACAGGGCCTCCACAGATACGCAGTATTTT
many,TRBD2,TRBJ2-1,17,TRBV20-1,CSARGGAGVSSYNEQFF,TGCAGTGCTAGAGGAGGGGCGGGAGTCAGCTCCTACAATGAGCAGTTCTTC
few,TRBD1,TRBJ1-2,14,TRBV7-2,CASSYPGQEYGYTF,TGTGCCAGCAGCTATCCCGGACAGGAATATGGCTACACCTTC
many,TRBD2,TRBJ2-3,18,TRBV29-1,CSVEGGLSAGRDTDTQYF,TGCAGCGTTGAAGGGGGCTTATCGGCAGGGAGGGACACAGATACGCAGTATTTT
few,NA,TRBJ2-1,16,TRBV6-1,CASSDAGTGTYNEQFF,TGTGCCAGCAGTGATGCCGGAACAGGGACTTACAATGAGCAGTTCTTC
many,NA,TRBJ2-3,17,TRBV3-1,CASSQEKGGFSTDTQYF,TGTGCCAGCAGCCAGGAGAAGGGAGGCTTTAGCACAGATACGCAGTATTTT